The entry below describes one T cell receptor (beta chain). Produced via immunoSEQ multiplex PCR; TCRdb's table is partial and in-frame only. The data contain about 210,000 clones, roughly 87% of them seen just once; the ten biggest clones take up over 9%. J gave up 0 bases and V 5 bases, and 6 bases lay outside the gene matches. This CDR3 spans 16 amino acids. Germline V CDR1 and CDR2: MDHEN, SYDVKM. This sample stems from a study of blood T cell repertoires in COVID-19. In assigning cohorts, the study relied on participant-reported clinical history. The receptor's source is a man younger than 30 with acute COVID-19. The J gene is TRBJ1-5, the V gene TRBV28; TRBD1 matches at 8 bases. Sample: PBMCs or T cells enriched from blood (not recorded which). The CDR3 spells CASSLRTGISNQPQHF. CDR3 DNA sequence: TGTGCCAGCAGTCTCCGGACAGGGATTAGCAATCAGCCCCAGCATTTT.